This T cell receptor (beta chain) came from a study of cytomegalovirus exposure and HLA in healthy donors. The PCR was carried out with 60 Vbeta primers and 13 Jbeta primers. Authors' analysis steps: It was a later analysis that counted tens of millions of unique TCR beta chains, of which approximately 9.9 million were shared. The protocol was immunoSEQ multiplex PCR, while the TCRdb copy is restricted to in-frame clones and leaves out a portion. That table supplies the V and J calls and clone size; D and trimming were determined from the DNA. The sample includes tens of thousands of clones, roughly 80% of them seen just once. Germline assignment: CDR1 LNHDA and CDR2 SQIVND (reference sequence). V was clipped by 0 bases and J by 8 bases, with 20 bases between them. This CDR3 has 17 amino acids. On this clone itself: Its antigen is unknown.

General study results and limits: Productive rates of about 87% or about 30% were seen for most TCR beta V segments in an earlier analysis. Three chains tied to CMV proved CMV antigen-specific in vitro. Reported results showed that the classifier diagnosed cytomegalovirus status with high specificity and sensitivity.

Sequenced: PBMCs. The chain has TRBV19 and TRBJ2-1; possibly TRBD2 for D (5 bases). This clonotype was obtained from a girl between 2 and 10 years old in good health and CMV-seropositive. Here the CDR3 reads CASSIDLVWRRWDEQFF. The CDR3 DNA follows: TGTGCCAGTAGTATAGATCTGGTCTGGCGGAGGTGGGATGAGCAGTTCTTC.